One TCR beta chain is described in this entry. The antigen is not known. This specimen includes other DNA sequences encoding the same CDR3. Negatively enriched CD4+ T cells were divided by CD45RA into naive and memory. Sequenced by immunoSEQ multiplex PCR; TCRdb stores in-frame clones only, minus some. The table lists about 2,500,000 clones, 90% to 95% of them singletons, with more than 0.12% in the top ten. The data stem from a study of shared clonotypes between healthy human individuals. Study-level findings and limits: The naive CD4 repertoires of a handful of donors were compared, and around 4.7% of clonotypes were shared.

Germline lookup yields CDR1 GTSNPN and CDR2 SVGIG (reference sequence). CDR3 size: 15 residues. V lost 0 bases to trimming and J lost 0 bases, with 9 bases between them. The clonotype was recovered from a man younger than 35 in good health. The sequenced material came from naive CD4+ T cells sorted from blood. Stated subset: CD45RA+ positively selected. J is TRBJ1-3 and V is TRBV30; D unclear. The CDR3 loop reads CAWSVRRSSGNTIYF. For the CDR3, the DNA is TGTGCCTGGAGTGTACGTAGAAGCTCTGGAAACACCATATATTTT.